This TCR beta chain was identified during a study of regulatory T cells in long-lasting Graves disease (dated by TCRdb to about 2021). Study-wide context: Antithyroid drugs had been taken for less than 3 months by newly diagnosed Graves' disease patients. The study was registered as a clinical trial and conducted in China. TCR sequencing covered roughly 13 persistent and 20 or so newly diagnosed Graves' disease patients, around 35 samples in total. Persistent Graves' disease patients were compared with newly diagnosed Graves' disease patients by peripheral blood TCR sequencing and RNA sequencing.

Measured from the cysteine to the phenylalanine, the CDR3 is 16 residues long. Only the CDR3 region is kept as DNA, spanning 48 bases read in frame from base 1. CDR1 and CDR2 are read off the germline V gene as SGHNT and YENEEA. V is cut back by 3 bases and J by 4 bases, with 9 bases in the junction unmatched. The label giving this sample's time point can be read as: newly diagnosed GD, antithyroid drugs for less than 3 months. RNA was extracted from PBMCs in TRIzol for both TCR sequencing and RNA sequencing. Graves' disease was diagnosed according to American Thyroid Association guidelines. Patients for the study were recruited at an endocrinology department in Xi'an, China. From each patient, 7.5 to 9.5 milliliters of peripheral blood was collected into an EDTA anticoagulant tube. Ficoll Paque Plus density gradient separation was used to isolate PBMCs, and no further T cell sorting was performed. An Agilent 2100 Bioanalyzer and agarose gel were used to check RNA quality, and a NanoDrop 2000 was used to measure RNA concentration.

In the case of this clonotype: Its antigen is still unknown. Qualities for individual bases were not recorded, and no much larger clone is one base off.

The library was built by means of multiplex PCR. Instrument used: Illumina HiSeq 4000. TCR beta libraries were built with iRepertoire HTBI primers and Arm-PCR amplification of CDR3 regions. Before sequencing, the PCR products underwent gel purification. In the paper's pipeline: Gene usage analysis of CDR3 amino acid clonotypes used the 55 to 80 TRBV and approximately 13 TRBJ segments found across samples. Filtered high-quality paired reads were merged into contigs using COPE and FqMerger. BLAST was used to align contigs to the IMGT TRBV, TRBD and TRBJ reference genes, and CDR3 was defined following IMGT. Any clonotype with a frequency above 0.1% was classified as a highly expanded clone. Repertoire diversity was measured by Shannon entropy, and V-J evenness by the Gini coefficient. A clonotype found in more than one individual was treated as public. In-frame beta chains were kept once TCRdb had trimmed the public reads at Q25 with fastp and called clones with MiXCR. For every CDR3 protein sequence, its rows merge into one entry that carries the most common genes and DNA. These V and J calls are TCRdb output, not the study's own analysis. The sample has hundreds of thousands of distinct CDR3 sequences on record, around 15% of them singletons. Jointly, the top ten make up roughly 25% of the sample.

Overall study results and their limits: Persistent disease showed preferential use of TRBV28, TRBJ1-2 and TRBJ2-5, whereas newly diagnosed disease favored TRBV20-1 and TRBJ2-1. Only the TCR beta chain was sequenced and analyzed. Persistent patients shared more public clonotypes among themselves (roughly 2,700) than newly diagnosed patients did (approximately 900). Peripheral blood alone was examined, since thyroid tissue, which constituted the primary lesion, could not be accessed. The authors acknowledged the small sample size as a limitation that may reduce accuracy. Compared with newly diagnosed patients, patients with persistent Graves' disease had lower TCR Shannon entropy and fewer highly expanded clones, which suggests clonal expansion.

These records were also assigned to another study, of T cells in Graves' hyperthyroidism and ophthalmopathy. The second source states: Stable Graves' hyperthyroidism was defined as the absence of progression to ophthalmopathy over 18 months of follow-up. The hyperthyroidism patients were between 18 and 65 years old and newly diagnosed, with a disease duration of less than 2 months. The study excluded patients with uncontrolled infections, other autoimmune diseases, pregnancy or lactation. Clinical symptoms, serum thyroxine and TRAb, thyroid ultrasound, and orbital computed tomography formed the basis for the diagnoses. The first round of RT-PCR for the TCR CDR3 was performed with the HTBI primer set and the Qiagen OneStep RT-PCR kit. Most expanded thyroid clonotypes (frequency above 0.001) were also detected in blood, suggesting blood repertoires may reflect thyroid immune responses. In cross-validation, a model built on a 13 V-J signature told ophthalmopathy apart from stable hyperthyroidism with 85% to 90% sensitivity and around 83% specificity, and in testing the same model reached 80%/75%. During validation, the model predicted progression to ophthalmopathy a median of roughly six months ahead of onset, with more than 60% sensitivity and 72.22% specificity. To identify distinguishing TCR V-J signatures, a discovery cohort of about 100 patients was used, comprising fewer than 45 with Graves' ophthalmopathy and some 60 with stable Graves' hyperthyroidism. Prospective prediction of ophthalmopathy was tested in an independent validation cohort of fewer than 20 hyperthyroidism patients and 17 patients who later progressed to ophthalmopathy. The roughly 91 discovery patients were randomly split 7:3 into training and test sets. In about six Graves' hyperthyroidism patients, the study also compared T-cell repertoires from thyroid tissue with T-cell repertoires from blood. After sampling, hyperthyroidism patients received methimazole starting at 30 mg daily, and ophthalmopathy patients received high-dose intravenous methylprednisolone. The libraries were constructed in a second round of multiplex PCR and then size-selected and purified. Paired-end sequencing of the libraries was performed with 100 bp reads on an Illumina HiSeq2000. SOAPnuke was used to process the raw data, removing reads that contained adapters or uncalled bases, had a mean Phred below 15, or lacked an exact match to the constant primer or identifier. High-quality paired reads were merged with COPE v1.2.5, and unique nucleotide sequences were defined as clonotypes. Clonotypes were aligned to IMGT TRBV, TRBD and TRBJ reference segments using MiTCR v1.1. Analysis was restricted to V-J combinations with a frequency above 0.0001, which covered about 99% of repertoires. A TCS score was defined as the ratio between F50 (clonal expansion) and ExV (chaos), using BLOSUM62-based TCRdist between CDR3 peptides within each V-J. Welch's t-statistics and random forest reduced around 510 V-J features to around 14, which were used in a naive Bayes classifier (R e1071). No statistical method was used to set the sample size in advance, and investigators knew the group allocation. The paper reports TCR Vbeta CDR3 sequencing of approximately 140 peripheral blood samples: under 45 ophthalmopathy, about 75 hyperthyroidism and 17 progressor patients.

The sample in question was peripheral blood mononuclear cells (PBMCs), obtained at new diagnosis, from a patient treated with antithyroid drugs. The receptor was derived from a woman aged 35-65 years with Graves disease. Donor details come from another sample of the same person, matched by shared clones. The V gene is TRBV11-3 and the J gene is TRBJ2-3; TRBD2 fits 8 bases in the junction. In nucleotide form, the sequence is TGTGCCAGCAGCTTTCAAGCGGGGGCCTGGGCAGATACGCAGTATTTT. Its protein reads: CASSFQAGAWADTQYF.